The next 24 T cell receptor beta chains were all read from a single sample in a study of lymphopenia after photon versus proton radiotherapy. The table came from immunoSEQ multiplex PCR; TCRdb's copy has only in-frame clones and leaves some out. Counted here are 150,000 to 200,000 clones, roughly nine tenths occurring once; the ten biggest clones make up around 4.5%. The specimen comprised peripheral blood, sampled from a patient treated with photon-based radiotherapy. The receptors shown here come from a man aged 50-60 years with gastric cancer.

The chain couples TRBV25-1 to TRBJ2-7, with D possibly matching TRBD2 (5 bases). V was shortened by 6 bases and J by 2 bases, with 11 bases between the two germline ends. Germline loops: CDR1 MGHDK, CDR2 SYGVNS. The CDR3 covers 13 residues. CDR3 DNA: TGTGCCAGCAGCTCCCCGGAGGCCTACGAGCAGTACTTC. This codes for CASSSPEAYEQYF.

The J gene is TRBJ1-5, the V gene TRBV6-1, with 7 bases matching TRBD1. The trim removed 4 bases at V and 0 bases at J, leaving 3 bases unmatched. Germline V gives CDR1 MNHNS, CDR2 SASEGT. This CDR3 has 15 residues. Here the CDR3 DNA reads TGTGCCAGCAGTGGGGACAGTTATAGCAATCAGCCCCAGCATTTT. Its translation is CASSGDSYSNQPQHF.

J is TRBJ2-1 and V is TRBV7-8, with TRBD2 matching over 8 bases. V trimming: 4 bases; J trimming: 10 bases; junction bases outside the gene matches: 15. CDR3 size: 16 residues. Germline V gene lookup returns CDR1 SGHVS and CDR2 FQNEAQ. CDR3 coding DNA: TGTGCCAGCAGCTCGAGAGCGGGAGTCGGCGATTGGGAGCAGTTCTTC. The encoded protein is CASSSRAGVGDWEQFF.

This sequence joins TRBV7-3 and TRBJ2-3; TRBD2 matches 9 bases. The CDR3 consists of 15 residues. The germline gives CDR1 SGHTA, CDR2 FQGTGA. The V and J ends lost 5 bases and 2 bases, in that order; junction bases with no gene match: 5. This CDR3 reads CASSLSGSFTDTQYF. The CDR3 nucleotides read TGTGCCAGCAGCCTTAGCGGGAGCTTCACAGATACGCAGTATTTT. Full variable domain (rest looked up from reference TRBV7-3 and TRBJ2-3): GAGVSQTPSNKVTEKGKYVELRCDPISGHTALYWYRQSLGQGPEFLIYFQGTGAADDSGLPNDRFFAVRPEGSVSTLKIQRTERGDSAVYLCASSLSGSFTDTQYFGPGTRLTVL.

This chain connects TRBV11-2 to TRBJ2-5, with 10 bases identical to TRBD2. The V segment lost 5 bases and the J segment 3 bases; nucleotides outside the gene matches: 3. Germline V gene sequence: CDR1 SGHAT, CDR2 FQNNGV. The CDR3 totals 14 residues. This CDR3 reads CASSLGLAEETQYF. CDR3 in DNA: TGTGCCAGCAGCCTAGGACTAGCGGAAGAGACCCAGTACTTC. Supplemented by reference TRBV11-2 and TRBJ2-5, the full variable domain reads EAGVAQSPRYKIIEKRQSVAFWCNPISGHATLYWYQQILGQGPKLLIQFQNNGVVDDSQLPKDRFSAERLKGVDSTLKIQPAKLEDSAVYLCASSLGLAEETQYFGPGTRLLVL.

The chain carries TRBV30 and TRBJ1-4, with TRBD1 matching 7 bases. CDR1 is GTSNPN, CDR2 SVGIG, per germline (reference sequence). J lost 2 bases, V lost 3 bases, and 9 bases had no gene match. The CDR3 contains 16 residues. CDR3 sequence: CAWRPGVGGTNEKLFF. The CDR3 DNA reads as TGTGCCTGGAGACCTGGGGTAGGGGGCACTAATGAAAAACTGTTTTTT.

This chain links TRBV5-4 with TRBJ1-3; D unresolved. The CDR3 spans 14 residues. Trimming shortened V by 7 bases and J by 0 bases, and 11 bases separated the two germline ends. Germline V gene lookup returns CDR1 SGHNT and CDR2 YYREEE (reference sequence). The CDR3 is CASSGSSSGNTIYF. The CDR3, as DNA: TGTGCCAGCTCCGGATCCAGCTCTGGAAACACCATATATTTT.

This clone has only a few counts. CDR3 nucleotide sequence: TGTGCCTGGAGTGTATGGGAGAGCAATCAGCCCCAGCATTTT. It yields the protein CAWSVWESNQPQHF. The chain couples TRBV30 to TRBJ1-5; D remains ambiguous. Trimming cost V 0 bases and J 1 base, with 7 bases left between them. This CDR3 has 14 residues. Germline-derived CDR1 and CDR2 are GTSNPN and SVGIG (reference sequence).

The chain joins TRBV27 to TRBJ2-7; either TRBD1 or TRBD2 may fit D (5 bases each). The CDR3 runs to 14 residues. CDR1 is MNHEY and CDR2 is SMNVEV in the germline V gene (reference sequence). Trimming removed 0 bases from V and 6 bases from J, with 12 bases in between. CDR3 nucleotides: TGTGCCAGCAGTTTATCGAACGGGGCGGGCGAGCAGTACTTC. Residues: CASSLSNGAGEQYF.

The J gene is TRBJ2-7, the V gene TRBV5-5; 8 nucleotides align to TRBD2. Germline V gene lookup returns CDR1 SGHKS and CDR2 YYEKEE (reference sequence). The trim removed 0 bases at V and 8 bases at J, leaving 7 bases unmatched. The CDR3 is 14 amino acids. CDR3 DNA sequence: TGTGCCAGCAGCTTGGAAGTAGCGGGAAGGCAGCAGTACTTC. Translating gives CASSLEVAGRQQYF. Based on the CDR3 plus reference TRBV5-5 and TRBJ2-7, the full variable domain is DAGVTQSPTHLIKTRGQQVTLRCSPISGHKSVSWYQQVLGQGPQFIFQYYEKEERGRGNFPDRFSARQFPNYSSELNVNALLLGDSALYLCASSLEVAGRQQYFGPGTRLTVT.

V is TRBV11-2 and J is TRBJ1-1; D remains unclear. The length of the CDR3 is 15 residues. The V end was cut by 1 base, the J end by 3 bases, with 12 bases between. From germline, CDR1 is SGHAT and CDR2 FQNNGV. Here the CDR3 DNA reads TGTGCCAGCAGCTTAGTTTTGGCCCGAGACACTGAAGCTTTCTTT. Its translation is CASSLVLARDTEAFF.

The chain uses TRBV10-3 and TRBJ2-7; 7 positions match TRBD2. There are 15 residues in the CDR3. Losses at the gene ends were 0 bases for V and 3 bases for J; bases not matched to a gene: 5. Germline assignment: CDR1 ENHRY and CDR2 SYGVKD. The CDR3 sequence is CAISESAGVLYEQYF. CDR3 DNA sequence: TGTGCCATCAGTGAGTCGGCGGGAGTGCTCTACGAGCAGTACTTC.

V is TRBV9 and J is TRBJ2-2, with D possibly being TRBD2 (5 bases). With 0 bases removed from V and 1 base from J, the gap between germline ends came to 10 bases. The CDR3 spans 16 residues. Germline loops: CDR1 SGDLS, CDR2 YYNGEE. CDR3: CASSVGGRVNTGELFF. The CDR3 DNA reads as TGTGCCAGCAGCGTAGGAGGGAGAGTGAACACCGGGGAGCTGTTTTTT.

This chain connects TRBV28 to TRBJ1-1; D unresolved. Germline V gene sequence: CDR1 MDHEN, CDR2 SYDVKM. V was shortened by 4 bases and J by 3 bases, with 9 bases between the two germline ends. The CDR3 covers 13 residues. DNA of the CDR3: TGTGCCAGCAGTTATGCCCTGGACACTGAAGCTTTCTTT. This codes for CASSYALDTEAFF.

The chain couples TRBV7-9 to TRBJ2-7; D ambiguous. Germline V gene sequence: CDR1 SEHNR, CDR2 FQNEAQ (reference sequence). V was trimmed by 2 bases and J by 7 bases, leaving 6 bases between them. This CDR3 has 11 amino acids. The CDR3 here is CASSLQWEQYF. The DNA of the CDR3 is TGTGCCAGCAGCTTACAGTGGGAGCAGTACTTC.

This clone appeared a single time. The chain links TRBV18 to TRBJ2-1, with D tentatively TRBD1 or TRBD2 (5 bases each). Germline lookup yields CDR1 KGHSH and CDR2 LQKENI. V dropped 3 bases and J dropped 4 bases, with 10 bases sitting between them. The CDR3 extends over 14 amino acids. The CDR3 loop reads CASSPPGGYNEQFF. CDR3 nucleotides: TGTGCCAGCTCACCCCCTGGGGGATACAATGAGCAGTTCTTC.

The chain combines TRBV9 with TRBJ2-7, with 9 bases aligning to TRBD1. Losses at the gene ends were 0 bases for V and 2 bases for J; bases not matched to a gene: 6. Per the germline V gene, CDR1 is SGDLS and CDR2 is YYNGEE. The CDR3 has 16 residues. The CDR3 loop reads CASSVASTGGPYEQYF. The CDR3, as DNA: TGTGCCAGCAGCGTAGCTTCGACAGGGGGGCCCTACGAGCAGTACTTC.

The chain links TRBV5-1 to TRBJ2-7, with TRBD1 matching 12 bases. Trimming cost V 4 bases and J 6 bases; bases outside gene matches: 5. CDR3 length: 14 residues. Germline V gene data show CDR1 as SGHRS and CDR2 as YFSETQ. CDR3 DNA sequence: TGCGCCAGCAGCACCGGGACAGGGGGCCTCGAGCAGTACTTC. Translated: CASSTGTGGLEQYF.

The V gene is TRBV4-1, the J gene TRBJ1-4; D gene unclear. The CDR3 totals 14 residues. CDR1 is MGHRA, CDR2 YSYEKL, per germline. The germline V and J ends were trimmed by 0 bases and 8 bases, with 10 bases remaining between them. The CDR3 here is CASSQDSSKEKLFF. The CDR3 nucleotides read TGCGCCAGCAGCCAAGACAGCAGTAAGGAAAAACTGTTTTTT.

The J gene is TRBJ2-1, the V gene TRBV29-1; D remains unclear. The CDR3 has 13 amino acids. V lost 3 bases and J lost 6, with 12 bases in between. Germline V gene sequence: CDR1 SQVTM, CDR2 ANQGSEA. DNA of the CDR3: TGCAGCGTTGATATCTGGTGGGGCAATGAGCAGTTCTTC. It encodes CSVDIWWGNEQFF.

V usage is TRBV5-6 and J usage is TRBJ1-2; 7 bases map to TRBD1. Trimming removed 4 bases from V and 7 bases from J; junction bases left unmatched: 7. CDR1 and CDR2 (germline): SGHDT, YYEEEE. The CDR3 totals 13 residues. For the CDR3, the DNA is TGTGCCAGCAGCATAGACAGGGCCGTTGGCTACACCTTC. Its protein product is CASSIDRAVGYTF.

J is TRBJ2-6 and V is TRBV5-1, with a possible D match to TRBD1 (5 bases). CDR1 and CDR2 (germline): SGHRS, YFSETQ. Trimming took 3 bases from V and 0 from J, leaving 10 bases between them. The CDR3 sequence is 16 residues long. The CDR3: CASSSRTTSGANVLTF. CDR3 sequence (DNA): TGCGCCAGCAGCTCTCGGACAACCTCTGGGGCCAACGTCCTGACTTTC.

The V gene is TRBV9, the J gene TRBJ2-2, with 7 positions matching TRBD1. Germline CDR1 SGDLS, CDR2 YYNGEE. The CDR3 is made up of 15 amino acids. The ends lost 6 bases at V and 5 bases at J; junction bases unmatched: 10. The CDR3 spells CASTPEGAGTGELFF. The CDR3 coding sequence is TGTGCCAGCACTCCTGAGGGGGCAGGGACCGGGGAGCTGTTTTTT.

This clone came up a few times. The chain couples TRBV30 to TRBJ1-1; the D gene is possibly TRBD1 (5 bases). The CDR3 is 13 residues long. Trimming removed 0 bases at V and 11 bases at J, with 16 bases between. CDR1 is GTSNPN and CDR2 is SVGIG in the germline V gene (reference sequence). CDR3 region: CAWSVLGGGWAFF. CDR3 bases: TGTGCCTGGAGTGTACTCGGGGGTGGTTGGGCTTTCTTT.